One sample yielded the 7 T cell receptor beta chains listed below, sequenced in a study of Ad26.COV2.S vaccination and SARS-CoV-2 variants. Clones were read by immunoSEQ multiplex PCR, and TCRdb kept only the in-frame ones, dropping some. Of about 480,000 clones listed, around nine tenths are singletons. Treatment indicated: around 19 received Ad26.COV2.S at low or high dose, single or two shots; 5 received placebo; per-sample allocation not given. Samples were taken on day 63 after the first vaccine or placebo injection. This specimen was peripheral blood, taken in a trial of Ad26.COV2.S vaccine versus placebo. These receptor sequences come from a person between 18 and 65 years old who received the Ad26.COV2.S COVID-19 vaccine or a placebo.

The chain uses TRBV5-1 and TRBJ2-1, with 11 bases aligning to TRBD2. In germline, CDR1 is SGHRS, CDR2 YFSETQ. This CDR3 is 13 amino acids long. V gave up 0 bases and J gave up 10 bases; unmatched junction bases: 0. Here the CDR3 reads CASSLGLAGEQFF. As DNA, the CDR3 is TGCGCCAGCAGCTTGGGACTAGCGGGAGAGCAGTTCTTC.

The chain links TRBV6-2 or TRBV6-3 to TRBJ2-2, with TRBD2 matching over 11 bases. The CDR3 consists of 15 residues. Germline lookup yields CDR1 MNHEY and CDR2 SVGEGT. The V and J ends lost 4 bases and 7 bases, in that order; junction bases with no gene match: 5. The CDR3 coding sequence is TGTGCCAGCAGTTTACTAGCGGGAGTCGGCGGGGAGCTGTTTTTT. This gives the protein CASSLLAGVGGELFF.

The chain is built from TRBV10-3 and TRBJ1-2; D gene uncertain. Germline V gene data show CDR1 as ENHRY and CDR2 as SYGVKD. This CDR3 contains 16 residues. V was shortened by 2 bases and J by 4 bases, with 17 bases between the two germline ends. The CDR3 loop is CAISETRGRSAYGYTF. CDR3 coding DNA: TGTGCCATCAGTGAGACCCGAGGCCGAAGTGCCTATGGCTACACCTTC.

The CDR3 nucleotides are TGTGCCAGCTCATCGACGGCCGGGGGCGAGACCCAGTACTTC. It yields the protein CASSSTAGGETQYF. This rearrangement joins TRBV18 to TRBJ2-5; tentatively, D is TRBD1 or TRBD2 (6 bases each). CDR1 is KGHSH and CDR2 is LQKENI in the germline V gene. Trimming took off 5 bases at V and 5 bases at J, with 15 bases between the two ends. The CDR3 is 14 amino acids.

The V call is TRBV24-1, the J call TRBJ2-3, with a tentative D call TRBD2 (5 bases). There are 15 residues in the CDR3. Germline CDR1 and CDR2: KGHDR and SFDVKD. V lost 6 bases, J lost 2 bases, and 14 bases lay in between. CDR3 region: CATSHTRGVTDTQYF. The CDR3 DNA is TGTGCCACCAGTCATACCCGGGGTGTCACAGATACGCAGTATTTT.

This chain's CDR3 is CASSFRQGQHNGYTF. CDR3 bases: TGTGCCAGCAGTTTTCGACAGGGCCAACATAATGGCTACACCTTC. This chain uses TRBV27 with TRBJ1-2; 7 nucleotides align to TRBD1. V was pared by 3 bases and J by 6 bases, with 10 bases of the junction left unmatched. The CDR3 runs 15 residues. Germline lookup yields CDR1 MNHEY and CDR2 SMNVEV (reference sequence).

This clone was seen only a few times. This sequence joins TRBV9 and TRBJ2-1; D is perhaps TRBD2 (6 bases). The CDR3 spans 14 residues. V shed 0 bases and J shed 8 bases, with 12 bases lying between them. CDR1 and CDR2 from the germline V gene are SGDLS and YYNGEE. The CDR3 sequence: CASSVGGLVDEQFF. The CDR3, as DNA: TGTGCCAGCAGCGTAGGGGGACTTGTGGATGAGCAGTTCTTC.